These 9 T cell receptor beta chains were all obtained from the same sample, sequenced in a study of shared T cell receptors in the human thymus. The assay was immunoSEQ multiplex PCR, and TCRdb's table has in-frame clones only and misses some. Altogether approximately 760,000 clones are present, approximately 83% being singletons, with the ten largest covering about 0.011%. These data were likewise used in another study, on human thymus T cells.

The sample was thymocytes. The receptor source for this set is a girl under three years old with a congenital heart defect.

V gene TRBV14 combines with J gene TRBJ2-7; perhaps TRBD1 as D (7 bases). This CDR3 is 14 amino acids long. Trimming pared 1 base from V and 7 bases from J, leaving 14 bases between. Germline CDR1 is SGHDN and CDR2 is FVKESK. The CDR3 spells CASSQAGGIGEQYF. CDR3 nucleotide sequence: TGTGCCAGCAGCCAAGCAGGGGGGATCGGAGAGCAGTACTTC.

This sequence joins TRBV7-2 and TRBJ2-2, with 8 bases matching TRBD1. V shed 6 bases, J shed 8 bases, and the junction held 11 bases outside the gene matches. Germline V gives CDR1 SGHTA, CDR2 FQGNSA. This CDR3 region has 15 residues. The CDR3 bases are TGTGCCAGCAGACGCTCCAGGGGGCAAACGGGGGAGCTGTTTTTT. Translation: CASRRSRGQTGELFF.

This clone was picked up a small number of times. The chain combines TRBV11-2 with TRBJ1-2, with unresolved D. Trimming removed 5 bases from V and 6 bases from J, with 19 bases in between. The length of the CDR3 is 15 residues. Germline V CDR1 and CDR2: SGHAT, FQNNGV. CDR3 nucleotide sequence: TGTGCCAGCAGCCTAACCGGACCCCCCGGGGATGGCTACACCTTC. Protein: CASSLTGPPGDGYTF.

The chain joins TRBV18 to TRBJ2-7; maybe TRBD1 (5 bases). The CDR3 runs to 14 residues. V shed 2 bases and J shed 4 bases, with 12 bases lying between them. CDR1 and CDR2 (germline): KGHSH, LQKENI. CDR3 in DNA: TGTGCCAGCTCACCAGGACCAGGGTCGTACGAGCAGTACTTC. As protein: CASSPGPGSYEQYF.

CDR3 DNA: TGTGCCATCAGTGGGGCAGGGGAAAAGGCCCTCTATGGCTACACCTTC. This sequence encodes CAISGAGEKALYGYTF. This chain connects TRBV10-3 to TRBJ1-2, with D possibly matching TRBD1 (6 bases). The CDR3 loop spans 16 amino acids. Trimming removed 4 bases from V and 4 bases from J, with 19 bases in between. Germline V gene sequence: CDR1 ENHRY, CDR2 SYGVKD.

CDR3 DNA sequence: TGTGCCAGCAGCTACCAACAGGTAGGAGAGCAGTTCTTC. Translated, it gives CASSYQQVGEQFF. The rearrangement uses TRBV7-2 and TRBJ2-1; perhaps TRBD1 as D (5 bases). Germline assignment: CDR1 SGHTA and CDR2 FQGNSA. This CDR3 spans 13 amino acids. The V end was cut by 4 bases, the J end by 10 bases, with 14 bases between.

This chain connects TRBV6-5 to TRBJ2-7, with TRBD2 identical over 7 bases. The germline V gene encodes CDR1 MNHEY and CDR2 SVGAGI. The CDR3 runs to 14 residues. Trimming cost V 5 bases and J 3 bases; bases outside gene matches: 7. DNA of the CDR3: TGTGCCAGCAGTACCACCGCGGGGGTCTACGAGCAGTACTTC. Amino acids: CASSTTAGVYEQYF.

V and J are TRBV6-1 and TRBJ1-3; D is undetermined. This CDR3 spans 13 amino acids. CDR1 and CDR2 (germline): MNHNS, SASEGT. V lost 7 bases and J lost 3, with 10 bases in between. CDR3 amino acids: CASTEGIGNTIYF. CDR3 bases: TGTGCCAGCACCGAGGGCATTGGAAACACCATATATTTT.

The chain recombines TRBV7-9 with TRBJ1-1; TRBD1 agrees at 8 bases. CDR3 length equals 16 residues. The germline V gene encodes CDR1 SEHNR and CDR2 FQNEAQ (reference sequence). Trimming took 2 bases from V and 1 from J; bases not matched to a gene: 6. The CDR3 bases are TGTGCCAGCAGCTTAACAAGGGGGACAGGGAACACTGAAGCTTTCTTT. Protein product: CASSLTRGTGNTEAFF.